This T cell receptor (beta chain) derives from a study of T cells after yellow fever vaccination. The study's findings and limits: A minor fraction of clonotypes spanned both CD4 and CD8 compartments. Post-booster reappearance was seen for most primary-vaccination clones (around 97% CD4, around 90% CD8).

The V segment lost 4 bases and the J segment 2 bases; nucleotides outside the gene matches: 4. CDR1 SGHTA and CDR2 FQGNSA come from the germline V gene. This CDR3 comprises 14 residues. TCRdb itself ran the 5' RACE reads through MiXCR, one entry per CDR3 protein. This table holds over 85,000 distinct CDR3 sequences, roughly 9% found once. V is TRBV7-2 and J is TRBJ2-7; TRBD1 agrees at 8 bases. The source of this sequence is a man younger than 35 who received the YFV17D yellow fever vaccine. Source: CD8+ T cells not binding an NS4B(214-222) dextramer, sorted from PBMCs, taken around 16 days after the first yellow fever vaccination. The CDR3: CASSSPGQAYEQYF. CDR3 nucleotides: TGTGCCAGCAGCTCACCGGGACAGGCCTACGAGCAGTACTTC.